This is a list of T cell receptor beta chains from one sample in a study of cytomegalovirus exposure and HLA in healthy donors. TCRdb's copy holds only in-frame clones and misses some; the assay was immunoSEQ multiplex PCR. The data contain about 260,000 clones, roughly 70% of them singletons. Sequences were obtained from PBMCs. The receptors stem from a female donor in good health and CMV-seronegative. CDR3s include the opening cysteine and the closing phenylalanine or tryptophan. A D gene is named only where the DNA matches it firmly. Part of the rows lack a size; the others show once, few, many or a class for expanded clones.

j_call clone_size v_call d_call cdr3_aa cdr3_nt
TRBJ1-3 - TRBV28 TRBD1 CASSSGTGTGNTIYF TGTGCCAGCAGTTCGGGGACAGGGACGGGAAACACCATATATTTT
TRBJ2-3 few TRBV9 - CASSVALASGTDTQYF TGTGCCAGCAGCGTAGCTTTGGCTAGCGGCACAGATACGCAGTATTTT
TRBJ2-7 few TRBV5-1 TRBD2 CASASSGELSYEQYF TGCGCCAGCGCCTCGAGCGGGGAACTCTCCTACGAGCAGTACTTC
TRBJ1-5 few TRBV6-6 - CASRDFNQPQHF TGTGCCAGCAGGGACTTCAATCAGCCCCAGCATTTT
TRBJ2-7 - TRBV2 TRBD1 CASSGDRVNEQYF TGTGCCAGCAGCGGAGACAGGGTCAACGAGCAGTACTTC
TRBJ2-2 once TRBV10-2 - CASGATGELFF TGCGCCAGCGGGGCCACCGGGGAGCTGTTTTTT
TRBJ1-2 - TRBV10-3 - CATFSSGYGYTF TGTGCCACTTTTTCGAGCGGCTATGGCTACACCTTC
TRBJ2-1 - TRBV9 - CASSVGDRDVYEQFF TGTGCCAGCAGCGTAGGGGATCGGGATGTGTATGAGCAGTTCTTC
TRBJ2-1 - TRBV7-8 TRBD1 CASSLPGQTYNEQFF TGTGCCAGCAGCTTACCGGGACAGACCTACAATGAGCAGTTCTTC
TRBJ1-1 few TRBV14 - CASSQDEGGASMNTEAFF TGTGCCAGCAGCCAAGACGAGGGGGGGGCCTCGATGAACACTGAAGCTTTCTTT
TRBJ2-2 few TRBV5-4 TRBD2 CASSHPTSGRTPKELFF TGTGCCAGCAGCCATCCCACTAGCGGGCGGACACCAAAGGAGCTGTTTTTT
TRBJ2-2 - TRBV7-2 - CASSLEDSAPGELFF TGTGCCAGCAGCTTAGAGGACTCGGCCCCCGGGGAGCTGTTTTTT
TRBJ1-2 - TRBV5-1 TRBD1 CASSPGTGGPYGYTF TGCGCCAGCAGCCCGGGGACAGGGGGCCCCTATGGCTACACCTTC
TRBJ2-1 - TRBV30 TRBD2 CAWSVWRAGDNEQFF TGTGCCTGGAGTGTTTGGCGAGCGGGGGACAATGAGCAGTTCTTC
TRBJ2-2 - TRBV5-1 TRBD2 CASSLTSGTTGELFF TGCGCCAGCAGCTTGACTAGCGGGACCACCGGGGAGCTGTTTTTT
TRBJ2-1 - TRBV5-4 - CASSLGGDEQFF TGTGCCAGCAGCTTGGGCGGGGACGAGCAGTTCTTC
TRBJ1-4 - TRBV2 - CASRVRSTNEKLFF TGTGCCAGCAGAGTTCGGTCAACTAATGAAAAACTGTTTTTT
TRBJ1-5 - TRBV5-6 - CASSLEGLGGQPQHF TGTGCCAGCAGCTTGGAGGGACTAGGAGGGCAGCCCCAGCATTTT
TRBJ2-7 - TRBV28 - CASSLGNYYEQYF TGTGCCAGCAGTTTAGGCAACTACTACGAGCAGTACTTC
TRBJ2-3 few TRBV4-2 - CASSQDSGDTQYF TGTGCCAGCAGCCAAGATTCAGGGGATACGCAGTATTTT
TRBJ2-7 - TRBV28 - CASSLGGLGGYEQYF TGTGCCAGCAGTTTGGGGGGACTTGGAGGCTACGAGCAGTACTTC